This T cell receptor beta chain comes out of a study of long-term antiretroviral therapy in people with HIV. A v3.0 immunoSEQ assay was performed at survey level. Profiled with immunoSEQ multiplex PCR; TCRdb holds only in-frame clones, not every one. The sample consists of some 13,000 clones, about 77% of them appearing once. Trimming left V 0 bases short and J 3 bases short, with 14 bases between. The germline gives CDR1 LGHNA, CDR2 YSLEER. The CDR3 runs to 16 residues. The receptor's source is a woman aged 18-29 years with HIV. This chain connects TRBV4-3 to TRBJ1-1; perhaps TRBD1 as D (6 bases). The sample here was unsorted PBMCs, taken 1.3 years after starting antiretroviral therapy. The CDR3 DNA follows: TGCGCCAGCAGCCAAGATTGGAACAGGGAGGACACTGAAGCTTTCTTT. This encodes CASSQDWNREDTEAFF.